Listed below are T cell receptor beta chains from one sample, sequenced in a study of technical replicates of blood from a few donors. Some clones are missing from TCRdb's copy, which holds only in-frame ones; the method was immunoSEQ multiplex PCR. The sample records about 61,000 clones, approximately 97% being singletons. The source material was T cells isolated from PBMCs. These receptors originate from a human donor in good health. Both conserved end residues are trimmed from each CDR3. The D gene is left open where the match is weak.

j_gene: TRBJ2-1
d_gene: TRBD1
v_gene: TRBV7-9
CDR3aa: ASSLALQGYNEQF

j_gene: TRBJ2-1
d_gene: NA
v_gene: TRBV7-2
CDR3aa: ASSPEVAESSYNEQF

j_gene: TRBJ2-7
d_gene: TRBD1
v_gene: TRBV6-6
CDR3aa: ASWDREINEQY

j_gene: TRBJ2-1
d_gene: NA
v_gene: TRBV7-2
CDR3aa: ASSLISAESYNEQF

j_gene: TRBJ1-4
d_gene: NA
v_gene: TRBV5-1
CDR3aa: ASSPRPGELTNEKLF

j_gene: TRBJ2-1
d_gene: NA
v_gene: TRBV7-6
CDR3aa: ASTRLELYNEQF

j_gene: TRBJ1-3
d_gene: NA
v_gene: TRBV6-5
CDR3aa: ASSYPGENTIY

j_gene: TRBJ2-7
d_gene: NA
v_gene: TRBV2
CDR3aa: ASTGGGNYEQY

j_gene: TRBJ1-3
d_gene: TRBD1
v_gene: TRBV2
CDR3aa: ATPGQGLYAGTIY

j_gene: TRBJ2-5
d_gene: TRBD1
v_gene: TRBV11-2
CDR3aa: ASSHRTGEETQY

j_gene: TRBJ1-2
d_gene: NA
v_gene: TRBV29-1
CDR3aa: SVEDPTVLFNYGYT

j_gene: TRBJ1-1
d_gene: NA
v_gene: TRBV7-8
CDR3aa: ASSSLGRVNTEAF

j_gene: TRBJ2-2
d_gene: TRBD1
v_gene: TRBV6-1
CDR3aa: ASSMDRVTGELF

j_gene: TRBJ2-7
d_gene: NA
v_gene: TRBV2
CDR3aa: ASSQTYEQY

j_gene: TRBJ2-1
d_gene: NA
v_gene: TRBV12-5
CDR3aa: ASGPDRPSYNEQF

j_gene: TRBJ1-4
d_gene: TRBD1
v_gene: TRBV6-1
CDR3aa: ASSSRDRGHEKLF

j_gene: TRBJ2-7
d_gene: TRBD2
v_gene: TRBV28
CDR3aa: ASSFSLAGLSYEQY

j_gene: TRBJ2-5
d_gene: NA
v_gene: TRBV5-1
CDR3aa: ASSLGAVQETQY

j_gene: TRBJ2-7
d_gene: TRBD2
v_gene: TRBV6-5
CDR3aa: ASSYLVSGGLLEQY

j_gene: TRBJ1-4
d_gene: NA
v_gene: TRBV28
CDR3aa: ASSLWQGNEKLF

j_gene: TRBJ2-3
d_gene: NA
v_gene: TRBV18
CDR3aa: ASSPQGPDTQY

j_gene: TRBJ1-4
d_gene: NA
v_gene: TRBV2
CDR3aa: ASSGQTATNEKLF

j_gene: TRBJ2-5
d_gene: NA
v_gene: TRBV7-8
CDR3aa: ASSLVSWREQETQY

j_gene: TRBJ2-1
d_gene: NA
v_gene: TRBV11-2
CDR3aa: ASSLGTLYNEQF

j_gene: TRBJ2-1
d_gene: NA
v_gene: TRBV5-4
CDR3aa: ASGTPGYYNEQF

j_gene: TRBJ2-4
d_gene: TRBD1
v_gene: TRBV11-2
CDR3aa: ASGTGQGENIQY

j_gene: TRBJ2-5
d_gene: TRBD1
v_gene: TRBV6-5
CDR3aa: ASGTTSGQGETQY

j_gene: TRBJ1-6
d_gene: NA
v_gene: TRBV7-6
CDR3aa: ASSLGWGRPDSPLH

j_gene: TRBJ2-7
d_gene: NA
v_gene: TRBV30
CDR3aa: ACQTASSYEQY

j_gene: TRBJ1-1
d_gene: TRBD1
v_gene: TRBV5-1
CDR3aa: ASSPLGTGVTEAF

j_gene: TRBJ1-2
d_gene: NA
v_gene: TRBV29-1
CDR3aa: SVGGGPDRIYGYT

j_gene: TRBJ2-1
d_gene: TRBD2
v_gene: TRBV5-1
CDR3aa: ASSLGSGGSYNEQF

j_gene: TRBJ1-4
d_gene: TRBD1
v_gene: TRBV6-1
CDR3aa: ASSEQGGWREKLF

j_gene: TRBJ2-1
d_gene: NA
v_gene: TRBV13
CDR3aa: ASSLVRAYNEQF

j_gene: TRBJ2-7
d_gene: NA
v_gene: TRBV28
CDR3aa: ASDERRSSYEQY

j_gene: TRBJ2-7
d_gene: NA
v_gene: TRBV6-1
CDR3aa: ASRGLQSVSYEQY

j_gene: TRBJ2-1
d_gene: NA
v_gene: TRBV25-1
CDR3aa: ASSESRGNEQF

j_gene: TRBJ2-7
d_gene: TRBD1
v_gene: TRBV5-4
CDR3aa: ASSSGTGSEQY

j_gene: TRBJ1-5
d_gene: NA
v_gene: TRBV28
CDR3aa: ASSGPGSNQPQH

j_gene: TRBJ1-2
d_gene: NA
v_gene: TRBV7-9
CDR3aa: ASSRQSWVSGYT

j_gene: TRBJ1-1
d_gene: NA
v_gene: TRBV19
CDR3aa: ASELRGTEGEAF

j_gene: TRBJ1-2
d_gene: TRBD1
v_gene: TRBV19
CDR3aa: ASSGTVFSYGYT

j_gene: TRBJ2-5
d_gene: NA
v_gene: TRBV5-6
CDR3aa: ASNAGAPHSQETQY

j_gene: TRBJ2-2
d_gene: TRBD1
v_gene: TRBV5-6
CDR3aa: ASSSGQRGTGELF

j_gene: TRBJ1-1
d_gene: NA
v_gene: TRBV5-5
CDR3aa: ASSLSISSLGSTEAF

j_gene: TRBJ2-1
d_gene: NA
v_gene: TRBV6-6
CDR3aa: ASTRQESGSYNEQF

j_gene: TRBJ2-5
d_gene: TRBD1
v_gene: TRBV30
CDR3aa: AWGTGTGKETQY

j_gene: TRBJ2-3
d_gene: NA
v_gene: TRBV2
CDR3aa: ASSEGSASTDTQY